The next 5 T cell receptor beta chains were all read from a single sample in a study of T cells in Graves' hyperthyroidism and ophthalmopathy. TCR beta CDR3 sequences were amplified from RNA transcripts. Using the HTBI primer set, a first-round RT-PCR was run on the TCR CDR3. Via MiXCR, TCRdb re-called the multiplex PCR reads, giving one row per CDR3 protein. This table holds roughly 300,000 distinct CDR3 sequences, around a quarter found once. Sequences were obtained from blood. These receptors were obtained from a man aged 40-49 years with Graves' hyperthyroidism that later progressed to Graves' ophthalmopathy.

At least ten counts were recorded for this clonotype. The rearrangement links TRBV29-1 to TRBJ2-5; the match to TRBD1 covers 7 bases. CDR1 is SQVTM and CDR2 is ANQGSEA in the germline V gene. With V trimmed by 7 bases and J by 4 bases, 9 bases remained unmatched. This CDR3 comprises 13 residues. The CDR3 DNA follows: TGCAGCGGGGGACAGTTGTCTCGAGAGACCCAGTACTTC. Its protein product is CSGGQLSRETQYF. Combining the CDR3 with reference TRBV29-1 and TRBJ2-5 gives the whole variable domain SAVISQKPSRDICQRGTSLTIQCQVDSQVTMMFWYRQQPGQSLTLIATANQGSEATYESGFVIDKFPISRPNLTFSTLTVSNMSPEDSSIYLCSGGQLSRETQYFGPGTRLLVL.

The chain's CDR3 is CASSIGQKETQYF. CDR3 bases: TGCGCCAGCAGCATAGGACAGAAAGAGACCCAGTACTTC. The rearrangement joins TRBV5-1 to TRBJ2-5; TRBD1 might be the D (6 bases). The ends were cut back, 4 bases at V and 3 bases at J, with 10 bases in the middle. Germline V gene data show CDR1 as SGHRS and CDR2 as YFSETQ. This CDR3 is built from 13 residues. The whole variable domain, filled in from reference TRBV5-1 and TRBJ2-5, reads KAGVTQTPRYLIKTRGQQVTLSCSPISGHRSVSWYQQTPGQGLQFLFEYFSETQRNKGNFPGRFSGRQFSNSRSEMNVSTLELGDSALYLCASSIGQKETQYFGPGTRLLVL.

This rearrangement joins TRBV5-1 to TRBJ1-2; D is ambiguous. The germline V gene has CDR1 SGHRS and CDR2 YFSETQ. The length of the CDR3 is 15 residues. V shed 4 bases and J shed 0 bases, with 13 bases lying between them. Here the CDR3 reads CASSGMEEANYGYTF. CDR3 nucleotide sequence: TGCGCCAGCAGCGGAATGGAGGAAGCTAACTATGGCTACACCTTC.

Regarding this clonotype: A junction end diverges from the germline sequence, so it may reflect a read error. The V call is TRBV12-5, the J call TRBJ2-7, with D tentatively TRBD2 (5 bases). This CDR3 spans 11 amino acids. Germline lookup yields CDR1 LGHNT and CDR2 FRNRAP. The CDR3 DNA reads TGTACTAGTAGTAGGCTCTACGAGCAGTACTTC. As protein: CTSSRLYEQYF.

This clonotype has ten or more counts. This sequence joins TRBV6-2 or TRBV6-3 and TRBJ2-7; D is unresolved. Germline CDR1 reads MNHEY; CDR2 reads SVGEGT. Trimming left V 7 bases short and J 1 base short, with 5 bases between. The CDR3 is 11 residues long. The CDR3 is CASTESYEQYF. In DNA form, the CDR3 reads TGTGCCAGCACCGAATCCTACGAGCAGTACTTC.